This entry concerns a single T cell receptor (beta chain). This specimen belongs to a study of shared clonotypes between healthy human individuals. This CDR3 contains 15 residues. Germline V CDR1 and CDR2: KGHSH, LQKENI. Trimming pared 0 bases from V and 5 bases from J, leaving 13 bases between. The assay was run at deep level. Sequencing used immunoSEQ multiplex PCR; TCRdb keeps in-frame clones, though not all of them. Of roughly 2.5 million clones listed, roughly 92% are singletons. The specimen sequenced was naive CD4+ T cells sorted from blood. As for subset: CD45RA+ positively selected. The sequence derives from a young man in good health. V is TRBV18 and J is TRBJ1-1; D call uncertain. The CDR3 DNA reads TGTGCCAGCTCACCACCGAGTAGGTCTCGTACTGAAGCTTTCTTT. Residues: CASSPPSRSRTEAFF.